This T cell receptor beta chain stems from a study of vaccination effects on CD4 cells after COVID-19. The CDR3 covers 14 residues. Germline V lookup: CDR1 PRHDT, CDR2 FYEKMQ (reference sequence). Trimming removed 1 base from V and 2 bases from J; junction bases left unmatched: 0. Points from the study as a whole: From healthy vaccinees, only 1 of 255 vaccine-induced clones also reacted to common cold coronaviruses. Clones that were induced by infection or by vaccine showed marked contraction late after vaccination.

Sequencing was preceded by expansion of antigen-specific CD4+ T cells with viral peptide pools in the ViraFEST assay. The authors isolated CD4+ T cells after ten to eleven days of culture. Having tested negative for nucleocapsid antibodies, the vaccine recipients showed no prior SARS-CoV-2 infection. Repertoires were generated with immunoSEQ multiplex PCR, while TCRdb's copy carries only in-frame clones and drops some. The sample comprises 37,000 or so clones, approximately 68% of which are singletons, and more than 12% rests with the top ten. A remark on this clone: Antigen: not known.

The sequences come from CD4+ T cells from PBMCs cultured with HCoV-OC43 spike peptides, collected before COVID-19 vaccination. Stated subset: HCoV-OC43 spike overlapping peptide pool stimulation. The source is a human donor who received a COVID-19 vaccine. The rearrangement uses TRBV13 and TRBJ1-2; 8 positions match TRBD1. Written as DNA, the CDR3 is TGTGCCAGCAGCTTAGACAGGGGGAACTATGGCTACACCTTC. It translates to CASSLDRGNYGYTF.